This TCR beta chain was identified in a study of T cell responses to AZD1222 COVID-19 vaccine. Study conclusions and caveats: After two AZD1222 doses, spike-specific TCR breadth and depth rose versus day 0. Targets within unmutated variant regions were reportedly found for nearly half of spike-specific TCRs. Clonal diversity may have been underestimated in mostly white British donors.

Repertoires were generated with immunoSEQ multiplex PCR, while TCRdb's copy carries only in-frame clones and drops some. The profile shows tens of thousands of clones, 65% to 90% of them singletons. This clone turned up a few times. Its antigen is not identified. This clonotype was sampled from an adult in good health. This sample comprised peripheral blood, obtained on day 0 of AZD1222 vaccination.

The CDR3 sequence: CATSTASYEQYF. The DNA of the CDR3 is TGCGCCACTAGCACAGCTTCCTACGAGCAGTACTTC. This rearrangement joins TRBV10-2 to TRBJ2-7, with a weak D call TRBD2 (5 bases). The ends were cut back, 10 bases at V and 1 base at J, with 11 bases in the middle. CDR1 and CDR2 (germline): WSHSY, SAAADI. The CDR3 is made up of 12 amino acids.